This T cell receptor beta chain was found in a study of T cell repertoires in cytomegalovirus infection (dated by TCRdb to the late 2010s). Notes on the research overall: Recently identified HLA-C-restricted CMV epitopes, whose presentation resists viral immunomodulation, were targeted by peptide stimulations together with well-studied HLA-B-restricted epitopes. The HLA type of each donor mattered for the analysis, because public TCR beta signatures pointed to carriage of CMV infection along with the matching HLA type. The investigation overall reported the following: The ex vivo response was dominated by HLA-C-restricted CMV-specific TCR beta clonotypes, which also provided the single most frequent clonotype in two of eight donors. In both this cohort and an independent roughly 350-donor cohort, the cumulative frequency of public TCR beta family members distinguished carriers of CMV infection plus the relevant HLA type.

Sequencing used an Illumina HiSeq 1500. TCRdb ran its own pipeline on the public reads, namely fastp trimming at Q25 and MiXCR clone calling, and kept in-frame beta chains. Every CDR3 protein is listed once, alongside the most common genes and DNA of its rows. For this sample the table gives about a million distinct CDR3 sequences, of which around 30% were detected only once. Roughly an eighth of the sample belongs to the ten largest clones. CDR1 and CDR2 are drawn from the germline V gene: SGHTA, FQGNSA. From the cysteine up to the phenylalanine, the CDR3 has a length of 15 residues. The sequence is cut down to CDR3 DNA, 45 bases in frame from base 1. V is pared back by 5 bases and J by 4 bases, with 15 bases lying between the germline termini. The label giving this sample's treatment or condition can be read as: in vitro stimulation with specific CMV peptide epitopes to enrich CMV-specific T cells.

The table lists this clonotype with many counts. Its antigen specificity is not known. Per-base quality was not reported, and no clone a single base away is much larger than it. The receptor comes from a human donor in good health (CMV status not recorded). Some clones in this sample may be carry-over from other donors' samples. The V and J segments used are TRBV7-2 and TRBJ2-1; possibly the D gene is TRBD2, per 6 matching bases. Material: cultured CD8+ T cells from PBMCs, obtained from culture after CMV antigen stimulation. The CDR3 amino acid sequence is: CASSPWEEDYNEQFF. The sequenced DNA is TGTGCCAGCAGCCCATGGGAGGAGGATTACAATGAGCAGTTCTTC.